A single sample is the source of the 7 T cell receptor beta chains below, sequenced in a study of blood T cell repertoires in COVID-19. Sequencing used immunoSEQ multiplex PCR; TCRdb keeps in-frame clones, though not all of them. Here the sample spans 200,000 to 250,000 clones, 85% to 90% being singletons. Sequenced: peripheral blood. The receptor set was obtained from a young man with COVID-19, enrolled during active disease.

V is TRBV9 and J is TRBJ1-2; 7 bases are a match to TRBD1. The CDR3 runs to 16 residues. J was trimmed by 4 bases and V by 3 bases; bases with no gene match: 12. CDR1 is SGDLS, CDR2 YYNGEE, per germline. The CDR3, as DNA: TGTGCCAGCAGCGCCCATTCGGACAGGTTCTCCTATGGCTACACCTTC. It yields the protein CASSAHSDRFSYGYTF.

Written as DNA, the CDR3 is TGTGCCACCAGCACCGCCCCTAGCGGGAGTGAGACCCAGTACTTC. Translating it yields CATSTAPSGSETQYF. J is TRBJ2-5 and V is TRBV15, with TRBD2 matching over 10 bases. The germline V gene encodes CDR1 LNHNV and CDR2 YYDKDF (reference sequence). V lost 4 bases, J lost 5 bases, and 7 bases stayed unmatched. This CDR3 spans 15 amino acids.

The chain uses TRBV18 and TRBJ1-2; 11 bases align to TRBD1. The CDR3 consists of 17 residues. Germline V gives CDR1 KGHSH, CDR2 LQKENI. The V gene end was trimmed by 5 bases and the J gene end by 3 bases; junction bases not matched to a gene: 11. The CDR3 loop is CASSSVAGTGGYYGYTF. The DNA for the CDR3 is TGTGCCAGCTCATCAGTCGCCGGGACAGGGGGTTACTATGGCTACACCTTC. The full variable domain, its missing parts supplied by reference TRBV18 and TRBJ1-2, is NAGVMQNPRHLVRRRGQEARLRCSPMKGHSHVYWYRQLPEEGLKFMVYLQKENIIDESGMPKERFSAEFPKEGPSILRIQQVVRGDSAAYFCASSSVAGTGGYYGYTFGSGTRLTVV.

A single count supports this clone. The CDR3 spells CASSWGGEQYF. CDR3 bases: TGCGCCAGCAGCTGGGGCGGCGAGCAGTACTTC. The chain combines TRBV5-1 with TRBJ2-7, with a possible D match to TRBD1 (5 bases). The V gene's germline CDR1 is SGHRS and CDR2 YFSETQ. V lost 3 bases and J 6 bases, leaving 7 bases between the germline ends. The CDR3 is 11 amino acids.

This sequence joins TRBV9 and TRBJ2-7; 11 bases align to TRBD2. CDR1 is SGDLS and CDR2 is YYNGEE in the germline V gene. The V segment lost 4 bases and the J segment 6 bases; nucleotides outside the gene matches: 9. The CDR3 sequence is 15 residues long. CDR3 DNA: TGTGCCAGCAGCATCCTTGGGACTAGCGGAAGCGAGCAGTACTTC. Translation: CASSILGTSGSEQYF. Looking up the rest from reference TRBV9 and TRBJ2-7 gives the full variable domain: DSGVTQTPKHLITATGQRVTLRCSPRSGDLSVYWYQQSLDQGLQFLIQYYNGEERAKGNILERFSAQQFPDLHSELNLSSLELGDSALYFCASSILGTSGSEQYFGPGTRLTVT.

The chain carries TRBV28 and TRBJ1-1; D is undetermined. Germline lookup yields CDR1 MDHEN and CDR2 SYDVKM. This CDR3 region has 12 residues. V lost 8 bases, J lost 5 bases, and 12 bases lay in between. The CDR3 DNA reads TGTGCCAGCTCCCTCGTATTGACTGAAGCTTTCTTT. Its translation is CASSLVLTEAFF.

The chain links TRBV27 to TRBJ1-2; TRBD1 aligns across 8 bases. Germline V lookup: CDR1 MNHEY, CDR2 SMNVEV (reference sequence). The V gene end was trimmed by 6 bases and the J gene end by 4 bases; junction bases not matched to a gene: 7. CDR3 length: 14 residues. This CDR3 reads CASRPGQAGYGYTF. In nucleotides, the CDR3 is TGTGCCAGCAGGCCGGGACAGGCGGGCTATGGCTACACCTTC.